The clone carrying this T cell receptor beta chain was seen ten or more times. Trimming at V came to 4 bases and at J to 6 bases, leaving 5 bases not matched to a gene. The CDR3 is 14 residues long. The V gene's germline CDR1 is SGHRS and CDR2 YFSETQ. These data come from a study of CD4+ T cells in melanoma. Method: immunoSEQ multiplex PCR; TCRdb's copy keeps in-frame clones and lacks some. The sample has 50,000 to 60,000 clones; nearly 70% are singletons. This clonotype was obtained from a human donor with melanoma. Sequencing was done on a sample of tumor tissue. J is TRBJ2-2 and V is TRBV5-1, with 8 bases matching TRBD1. The CDR3 region has the DNA TGCGCCAGCAGCCTACGACAGGGGTCCGGGGAGCTGTTTTTT. It specifies CASSLRQGSGELFF.